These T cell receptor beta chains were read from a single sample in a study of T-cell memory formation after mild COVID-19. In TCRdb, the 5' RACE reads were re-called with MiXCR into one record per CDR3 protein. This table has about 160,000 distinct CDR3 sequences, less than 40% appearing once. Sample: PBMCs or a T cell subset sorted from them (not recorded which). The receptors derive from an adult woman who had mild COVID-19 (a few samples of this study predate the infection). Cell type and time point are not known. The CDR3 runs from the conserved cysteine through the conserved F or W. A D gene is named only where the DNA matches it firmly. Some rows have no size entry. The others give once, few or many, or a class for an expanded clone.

CASNRGQGTGYEQFF	TGTGCCTCGAACCGGGGACAGGGTACGGGTTATGAGCAGTTCTTC	TRBD1	TRBV30	TRBJ2-1	few
CSAGASATDTQYF	TGCAGCGCGGGGGCCTCAGCAACAGATACGCAGTATTTT	-	TRBV29-1	TRBJ2-3	-
CASSQVRNYEQYF	TGCGCCAGCAGCCAAGTTCGGAACTACGAGCAGTACTTC	-	TRBV4-3	TRBJ2-7	-
CASGTGGSYEQYF	TGTGCCTCCGGGACAGGGGGCTCCTACGAGCAGTACTTC	TRBD1	TRBV6-5	TRBJ2-7	few
CASSQGLAGTTGELFF	TGTGCCAGCAGCCAGGGACTAGCGGGGACTACCGGGGAGCTGTTTTTT	TRBD2	TRBV12-3/TRBV12-4	TRBJ2-2	few
CSARRQGDYGYTF	TGCAGTGCTAGAAGGCAGGGGGACTATGGCTACACCTTC	TRBD1	TRBV20-1	TRBJ1-2	-
CASSSFPRSSYEQYF	TGTGCCAGCAGTTCGTTCCCACGGAGCTCCTACGAGCAGTACTTC	-	TRBV12-3/TRBV12-4	TRBJ2-7	-
CSASHRDRSFSNQPQHF	TGCAGTGCCTCTCACCGGGACAGATCGTTTAGCAATCAGCCCCAGCATTTT	TRBD1	TRBV20-1	TRBJ1-5	-
CASSYPSGGPFGDEQYF	TGTGCCAGCAGTTACCCCTCGGGGGGGCCCTTTGGGGACGAGCAGTACTTC	TRBD2	TRBV6-2/TRBV6-3	TRBJ2-7	-
CASSSAGEREQYF	TGTGCCAGCAGCTCGGCAGGGGAACGCGAGCAGTACTTC	-	TRBV7-9	TRBJ2-7	few
CASSLLYATNEKLFF	TGCGCCAGCAGCCTACTCTATGCAACTAATGAAAAACTGTTTTTT	-	TRBV5-1	TRBJ1-4	-
CATRELRRSEAFF	TGTGCCACCAGGGAGCTACGGAGATCTGAAGCTTTCTTT	-	TRBV24-1	TRBJ1-1	-
CATSDRGQSYNEQFF	TGTGCCACCAGTGACCGGGGACAATCCTACAATGAGCAGTTCTTC	-	TRBV24-1	TRBJ2-1	-
CSARDLRMNTEAFF	TGCAGTGCTAGAGATCTTAGAATGAACACTGAAGCTTTCTTT	-	TRBV20-1	TRBJ1-1	few
CASSEVGVHEQYF	TGTGCCAGCAGTGAAGTTGGGGTCCACGAGCAGTACTTC	-	TRBV25-1	TRBJ2-7	many